These 21 T cell receptor beta chains were sequenced from one sample in a study of cytomegalovirus exposure and HLA in healthy donors. PCR amplification relied on 60 Vbeta primers (plus 13 Jbeta primers). Some clones are missing from TCRdb's copy, which holds only in-frame ones; the method was immunoSEQ multiplex PCR. This table holds approximately 100,000 clones, about 75% found once. The specimen was PBMCs. Receptor source: a male donor in good health and CMV-seropositive.

The V call is TRBV6-4, the J call TRBJ2-3; 8 bases align to TRBD2. V trimming: 5 bases; J trimming: 3 bases; junction bases outside the gene matches: 1. Germline CDR1 reads MRHNA; CDR2 reads SNTAGT. CDR3 length: 13 amino acids. The CDR3 spells CASSTGGTDTQYF. Written as DNA, the CDR3 is TGTGCCAGCAGTACGGGGGGGACAGATACGCAGTATTTT.

The chain couples TRBV5-1 to TRBJ2-1; TRBD2 matches 11 bases. Germline loops: CDR1 SGHRS, CDR2 YFSETQ. Trimming removed 4 bases from V and 0 bases from J; junction bases left unmatched: 6. The CDR3 is 17 amino acids. The CDR3 coding sequence is TGCGCCAGCAGCCTAGCGGGGGGACTGAGCTCCTACAATGAGCAGTTCTTC. Residues: CASSLAGGLSSYNEQFF. Full variable domain (missing parts from reference TRBV5-1 and TRBJ2-1): KAGVTQTPRYLIKTRGQQVTLSCSPISGHRSVSWYQQTPGQGLQFLFEYFSETQRNKGNFPGRFSGRQFSNSRSEMNVSTLELGDSALYLCASSLAGGLSSYNEQFFGPGTRLTVL.

This sequence joins TRBV7-2 and TRBJ2-7; perhaps TRBD2 as D (6 bases). In germline, CDR1 is SGHTA, CDR2 FQGNSA. This CDR3 region has 13 residues. Trimming took off 3 bases at V and 6 bases at J, with 12 bases between the two ends. The CDR3 here is CASSLVRGGEQYF. The DNA for the CDR3 is TGTGCCAGCAGCTTGGTAAGGGGAGGCGAGCAGTACTTC.

A note on this clone: Other nucleotide sequences in the sample specify the same CDR3. The chain employs TRBV7-9 and TRBJ1-4, with unresolved D. V gave up 1 base and J gave up 7 bases, with 16 bases separating them. This CDR3 comprises 16 residues. CDR1 and CDR2 (germline): SEHNR, FQNEAQ (reference sequence). The CDR3, as DNA: TGTGCCAGCAGCTTAGTTTTATCCGGGATTGCTGAAAAACTGTTTTTT. Its protein product is CASSLVLSGIAEKLFF.

This clone was found a few times. This chain uses TRBV5-4 with TRBJ2-3, with 8 nucleotides matching TRBD1. From germline, CDR1 is SGHNT and CDR2 YYREEE (reference sequence). This CDR3 region has 18 residues. V shed 4 bases and J 1 base; nucleotides not matched to a gene: 14. As DNA, the CDR3 is TGTGCCAGCAGCAAGCGACTGCAGGGGGCAGGGGGCACAGATACGCAGTATTTT. Protein: CASSKRLQGAGGTDTQYF.

The chain combines TRBV5-6 with TRBJ2-7; D is ambiguous. V lost 0 bases and J 0 bases, leaving 10 bases between the germline ends. This CDR3 is 15 amino acids long. The germline V gene encodes CDR1 SGHDT and CDR2 YYEEEE. CDR3 DNA: TGTGCCAGCAGCTTGGGTCTACCCGGCTCCTACGAGCAGTACTTC. Its translation: CASSLGLPGSYEQYF.

V and J are TRBV30 and TRBJ2-3; D gene uncertain. Germline V gene lookup returns CDR1 GTSNPN and CDR2 SVGIG (reference sequence). V lost 2 bases to trimming and J lost 4 bases, with 4 bases between them. The CDR3 is made up of 11 amino acids. Here the CDR3 DNA reads TGTGCCTGGAGTCGTGCAGATACGCAGTATTTT. Amino acids: CAWSRADTQYF. Filled out from reference TRBV30 and TRBJ2-3, the complete variable domain reads SQTIHQWPATLVQPVGSPLSLECTVEGTSNPNLYWYRQAAGRGLQLLFYSVGIGQISSEVPQNLSASRPQDRQFILSSKKLLLSDSGFYLCAWSRADTQYFGPGTRLTVL.

V is TRBV7-2 and J is TRBJ2-3; D may be TRBD1 (6 bases). Germline V gives CDR1 SGHTA, CDR2 FQGNSA. Trimming shortened V by 5 bases and J by 3 bases, and 9 bases separated the two germline ends. The CDR3 spans 13 residues. The CDR3 loop is CASSLQGTDTQYF. In DNA form, the CDR3 reads TGTGCCAGCAGCCTACAGGGTACAGATACGCAGTATTTT.

The genes are TRBV9 and TRBJ2-5; D not certain. The CDR3 length is 14 residues. The V gene's germline CDR1 is SGDLS and CDR2 YYNGEE. V shed 4 bases and J shed 4 bases, with 14 bases lying between them. The CDR3 reads CASSFETITETQYF. The CDR3 nucleotides read TGTGCCAGCAGCTTCGAGACAATCACAGAGACCCAGTACTTC.

The J gene is TRBJ1-1, the V gene TRBV6-5; D is possibly TRBD1 (5 bases). This CDR3 is 15 amino acids long. CDR1 and CDR2 (germline): MNHEY, SVGAGI. Trimming pared 4 bases from V and 1 base from J, leaving 13 bases between. The CDR3 region has the DNA TGTGCCAGCAGTTCTTATCGTCAGGGGAACACTGAAGCTTTCTTT. This encodes CASSSYRQGNTEAFF.

A single count supports this clone. The chain has TRBV19 and TRBJ1-4; 7 nucleotides align to TRBD1. V gave up 5 bases and J gave up 4 bases; unmatched junction bases: 7. The CDR3 consists of 15 residues. Germline V gene data show CDR1 as LNHDA and CDR2 as SQIVND (reference sequence). Here the CDR3 reads CASSFTGAVNEKLFF. CDR3 DNA sequence: TGTGCCAGTAGTTTCACAGGGGCGGTTAATGAAAAACTGTTTTTT. Drawing the rest from reference TRBV19 and TRBJ1-4, the complete variable domain is DGGITQSPKYLFRKEGQNVTLSCEQNLNHDAMYWYRQDPGQGLRLIYYSQIVNDFQKGDIAEGYSVSREKKESFPLTVTSAQKNPTAFYLCASSFTGAVNEKLFFGSGTQLSVL.

The chain has TRBV5-6 and TRBJ2-7, with 7 positions matching TRBD1. V lost 3 bases and J lost 2; bases outside the gene matches: 8. The length of the CDR3 is 15 residues. Germline V CDR1 and CDR2: SGHDT, YYEEEE. CDR3 nucleotides: TGTGCCAGCAGCTGGGGACAGTCTATTCCCTACGAGCAGTACTTC. This encodes CASSWGQSIPYEQYF.

This sequence joins TRBV19 and TRBJ2-5; 11 nucleotides match TRBD2. V lost 4 bases to trimming and J lost 4 bases; unmatched junction nucleotides: 8. The CDR3 runs 16 residues. Germline V gene data show CDR1 as LNHDA and CDR2 as SQIVND (reference sequence). The DNA for the CDR3 is TGTGCCAGTAGTACCCTACTAGCGGGGGTTCGAGAGACCCAGTACTTC. Its protein product is CASSTLLAGVRETQYF.

The chain is built from TRBV19 and TRBJ1-1; D is possibly TRBD1 (6 bases). From germline, CDR1 is LNHDA and CDR2 SQIVND (reference sequence). The length of the CDR3 is 14 residues. V was clipped by 5 bases and J by 4 bases, with 14 bases between them. CDR3 amino acids: CASSLGAGITEAFF. The CDR3 DNA reads TGTGCCAGTAGTCTGGGGGCAGGTATCACTGAAGCTTTCTTT.

This sequence joins TRBV7-8 and TRBJ1-2; D perhaps matches TRBD1 (6 bases). V gave up 1 base and J gave up 3 bases, with 9 bases separating them. The CDR3 runs 14 residues. The V gene's germline CDR1 is SGHVS and CDR2 FQNEAQ. CDR3 in DNA: TGTGCCAGCAGCTTAGAGGGGGGGTACTATGGCTACACCTTC. Translating gives CASSLEGGYYGYTF.

Here the CDR3 reads CAWADAGDEQFF. The CDR3 coding sequence is TGTGCCTGGGCTGACGCCGGGGATGAGCAGTTCTTC. This chain links TRBV30 with TRBJ2-1, with D possibly TRBD2 on 5 matching bases. The CDR3 has 12 residues. Between the trimmed V and J ends, which lost 5 bases and 8 bases, there was a span of 13 bases. Germline V gene data show CDR1 as GTSNPN and CDR2 as SVGIG (reference sequence).

The rearrangement joins TRBV5-1 to TRBJ1-3; D gene uncertain. Between the trimmed V and J ends, which lost 4 bases and 4 bases, there was a span of 18 bases. This CDR3 has 16 amino acids. Germline CDR1 SGHRS, CDR2 YFSETQ. The CDR3 region has the DNA TGCGCCAGCAGCCCGCGAGTGGGAGGACCAGGAAACACCATATATTTT. Protein product: CASSPRVGGPGNTIYF.

The gene calls are TRBV28 and TRBJ1-2; TRBD1 might be the D (5 bases). CDR3 length equals 14 residues. Germline V gene lookup returns CDR1 MDHEN and CDR2 SYDVKM. V lost 2 bases, J lost 3 bases, and 10 bases lay in between. DNA of the CDR3: TGTGCCAGCAGTTTAGGGGCGGAATACTATGGCTACACCTTC. It is translated as CASSLGAEYYGYTF.

The genes are TRBV4-1 and TRBJ2-7; perhaps TRBD1 as D (5 bases). Trimming removed 1 base at V and 2 bases at J, with 12 bases between. The CDR3 extends over 15 amino acids. Germline assignment: CDR1 MGHRA and CDR2 YSYEKL. In DNA form, the CDR3 reads TGCGCCAGCAGCCAAGTAGACCAGGGCCCCTACGAGCAGTACTTC. Translated: CASSQVDQGPYEQYF.

The chain has TRBV6-5 and TRBJ2-7; D perhaps matches TRBD1 (5 bases). Trimming removed 5 bases at V and 1 base at J, with 9 bases between. Per germline, CDR1 MNHEY and CDR2 SVGAGI. The CDR3 length is 13 residues. CDR3 residues: CASSKTASYEQYF. Written as DNA, the CDR3 is TGTGCCAGCAGTAAGACAGCTTCCTACGAGCAGTACTTC.

The chain couples TRBV27 to TRBJ1-1, with TRBD1 as a possible D gene (5 bases). Germline V gene sequence: CDR1 MNHEY, CDR2 SMNVEV (reference sequence). Trimming took off 7 bases at V and 0 bases at J, with 15 bases between the two ends. The CDR3 spans 15 residues. CDR3 sequence: CASTPRRQMNTEAFF. CDR3 nucleotides: TGTGCCAGCACCCCCAGGAGACAGATGAACACTGAAGCTTTCTTT.